These T cell receptor beta chains were read from a single sample in a study of prognosis after radiotherapy for stage I lung cancer. TCRdb passed the multiplex PCR reads through MiXCR, listing each CDR3 protein once. Here the sample spans 20,000 to 30,000 distinct CDR3 sequences, around 43% being singletons. The sequences come from PBMCs, collected before or after stereotactic body radiation therapy (not recorded which). The receptors here all came from a donor aged 50 or older with non-small cell lung cancer. Each CDR3 is given with its conserved first and last residue. D genes are given only for firm matches. Size tells how often a clone was seen (once, few, many) or the class of an expanded clone, and some rows leave it out.

many	.	TRBV5-1	13	TRBJ2-3	CASSPNRGDTQYF	TGCGCCAGCAGCCCAAATAGAGGAGATACGCAGTATTTT
many	TRBD2	TRBV28	15	TRBJ2-7	CASSSIAGGLYEQYF	TGTGCCAGCAGCTCTATAGCGGGGGGCCTCTACGAGCAGTACTTC
many	TRBD1	TRBV20-1	16	TRBJ2-2	CSARVSGGYYTGELFF	TGCAGTGCTAGGGTCTCAGGGGGCTATTACACCGGGGAGCTGTTTTTT
few	.	TRBV7-9	13	TRBJ1-1	CASSRKGNTEAFF	TGTGCCAGCTCCCGTAAGGGGAACACTGAAGCTTTCTTT
many	.	TRBV6-1	15	TRBJ1-5	CATRRAGNSNQPQHF	TGTGCCACCCGCCGGGCAGGGAATAGCAATCAGCCCCAGCATTTT
.	.	TRBV5-4	14	TRBJ1-1	CASSLEQMNTEAFF	TGTGCCAGCAGCTTGGAACAGATGAACACTGAAGCTTTCTTT
.	.	TRBV9	15	TRBJ2-2	CASSPRGGITGELFF	TGTGCCAGCAGCCCGAGAGGGGGAATCACCGGGGAGCTGTTTTTT
many	.	TRBV2	12	TRBJ1-1	CASRGDGPGAFF	TGTGCCAGCAGGGGCGACGGCCCCGGGGCTTTCTTT
many	.	TRBV19	11	TRBJ2-5	CASSIQETQYF	TGTGCCAGTAGTATACAAGAGACCCAGTACTTC
many	TRBD2	TRBV10-2	14	TRBJ2-7	CASSKLAGVDEQYF	TGCGCCAGCAGTAAACTAGCGGGAGTAGACGAGCAGTACTTC
.	.	TRBV6-1	15	TRBJ2-3	CASSPGTMSTDTQYF	TGTGCCAGCAGTCCCGGGACCATGTCCACAGATACGCAGTATTTT
medium-sized	.	TRBV19	13	TRBJ2-7	CASSPGTFGEQYF	TGTGCCAGTAGTCCGGGGACATTTGGCGAGCAGTACTTC
.	.	TRBV28	12	TRBJ1-2	CASEKGDYGYTF	TGTGCCAGTGAAAAGGGGGACTATGGCTACACCTTC
medium-sized	TRBD1	TRBV12-3/TRBV12-4	15	TRBJ2-3	CASSLTGQGADTQYF	TGTGCCAGCAGTTTAACCGGGCAGGGGGCAGATACGCAGTATTTT
many	.	TRBV4-2	15	TRBJ2-3	CASSQELVRGDTQYF	TGTGCCAGCAGCCAAGAACTCGTCCGGGGAGATACGCAGTATTTT
many	TRBD1	TRBV2	16	TRBJ2-1	CASSEPWTGGGNEQFF	TGTGCCAGCAGTGAACCTTGGACAGGGGGCGGGAATGAGCAGTTCTTC
.	.	TRBV2	15	TRBJ2-7	CASSEGSDLHYEQYF	TGTGCCAGCAGTGAGGGGTCAGACCTTCACTACGAGCAGTACTTC
many	TRBD2	TRBV5-1	15	TRBJ2-1	CASSLLAGAVNEQFF	TGCGCCAGCAGCTTACTAGCGGGTGCGGTTAATGAGCAGTTCTTC
many	.	TRBV14	13	TRBJ2-3	CASSPYVTDTQYF	TGTGCCAGCAGCCCCTATGTGACAGATACGCAGTATTTT
many	.	TRBV19	12	TRBJ1-1	CASRDRGAEAFF	TGTGCCAGTAGAGACAGAGGGGCTGAAGCTTTCTTT
medium-sized	.	TRBV6-1	15	TRBJ1-1	CASSYGYNSNTEAFF	TGTGCCAGCAGTTACGGATACAACTCGAACACTGAAGCTTTCTTT
many	.	TRBV6-5	15	TRBJ2-7	CASSYSAGGSYEQYF	TGTGCCAGCAGTTACTCCGCCGGGGGCTCCTACGAGCAGTACTTC
many	TRBD2	TRBV5-1	14	TRBJ2-7	CASGTSGGEYEQYF	TGCGCCAGCGGAACTAGCGGGGGGGAATACGAGCAGTACTTC
.	TRBD2	TRBV2	14	TRBJ2-7	CASIPGTSKYEQYF	TGTGCCAGCATCCCCGGGACTAGTAAGTACGAGCAGTACTTC
.	.	TRBV5-8	13	TRBJ1-3	CASSRGTPSPIYF	TGTGCCAGCAGCCGAGGGACCCCCAGCCCAATATATTTT
many	.	TRBV3-1	17	TRBJ2-3	CASSQGVGGLSTDTQYF	TGTGCCAGCAGCCAAGGGGTAGGGGGACTCAGCACAGATACGCAGTATTTT
many	TRBD2	TRBV18	16	TRBJ2-2	CASSPPSAGGAGELFF	TGTGCCAGCTCACCACCTTCTGCGGGAGGAGCCGGGGAGCTGTTTTTT
.	.	TRBV6-5	15	TRBJ2-7	CASSYSAGCSYEHYF	TGTGCCAGCAGTTACTCCGCCGGGTGCTCCTACGAGCATTACTTC
many	.	TRBV24-1	13	TRBJ2-3	CATSQLNTDTQYF	TGTGCCACCAGTCAACTTAACACAGATACGCAGTATTTT
many	.	TRBV4-1	13	TRBJ1-1	CASSLVVGPEAFF	TGCGCCAGCAGCCTCGTCGTGGGGCCTGAAGCTTTCTTT
.	.	TRBV15	14	TRBJ1-1	CATMLNYGNTEAFF	TGTGCCACCATGTTAAATTATGGGAACACTGAAGCTTTCTTT
.	TRBD1	TRBV6-1	15	TRBJ2-7	CASSQGQGAHYEQYF	TGTGCCAGCAGTCAGGGACAGGGAGCTCACTACGAGCAGTACTTC
many	.	TRBV7-2	15	TRBJ1-4	CASSFVGATNEKLFF	TGTGCCAGCAGCTTCGTAGGTGCAACTAATGAAAAACTGTTTTTT
.	.	TRBV4-1	14	TRBJ1-6	CASSQGQRDSPLHF	TGCGCCAGCAGCCAGGGGCAGAGGGATTCACCCCTCCACTTT
many	TRBD2	TRBV28	14	TRBJ2-3	CASSQIGGGDTQYF	TGTGCCAGCAGCCAGATAGGCGGGGGAGATACGCAGTATTTT
medium-sized	.	TRBV5-1	16	TRBJ1-2	CASSLGAQGANYGYTF	TGCGCCAGCAGCTTGGGCGCCCAGGGAGCTAACTATGGCTACACCTTC
many	.	TRBV5-1	14	TRBJ2-1	CAKQGGVAYNEQFF	TGCGCCAAACAGGGAGGGGTGGCCTACAATGAGCAGTTCTTC
many	TRBD1	TRBV20-1	12	TRBJ1-1	CRTTGVGTEAFF	TGCAGAACCACAGGGGTAGGCACTGAAGCTTTCTTT
medium-sized	.	TRBV20-1	14	TRBJ2-2	CSARRQGNTGELFF	TGCAGTGCTAGACGGCAGGGAAACACCGGGGAGCTGTTTTTT
many	TRBD2	TRBV7-8	15	TRBJ2-1	CASSKPGLAVNEQFF	TGTGCCAGCAGCAAACCGGGACTAGCGGTTAATGAGCAGTTCTTC
once	.	TRBV5-1	15	TRBJ1-5	CASSPGTVRDQPQHF	TGCGCCAGCAGCCCGGGAACAGTGAGGGATCAGCCCCAGCATTTT
many	.	TRBV19	18	TRBJ1-1	CASSIITPWTATNTEAFF	TGTGCCAGTAGTATAATAACGCCGTGGACAGCCACGAACACTGAAGCTTTCTTT
many	TRBD1	TRBV30	13	TRBJ2-1	CAWNPGQGNEQFF	TGTGCCTGGAACCCCGGACAGGGAAATGAGCAGTTCTTC
.	.	TRBV7-8	17	TRBJ2-7	CASSYDPLRGDNYEQYF	TGTGCCAGCAGCTACGACCCGCTGCGCGGGGACAACTACGAGCAGTACTTC
many	.	TRBV6-5	16	TRBJ1-6	CASSYKFSGTNSPLHF	TGTGCCAGCAGTTACAAGTTTTCGGGTACTAATTCACCCCTCCACTTT
many	.	TRBV11-2	15	TRBJ2-7	CASSLDSGQSYEQYF	TGTGCCAGCAGCTTAGATTCCGGACAGTCCTACGAGCAGTACTTC
many	TRBD1	TRBV6-1	15	TRBJ2-3	CASSRQGFYTDTQYF	TGTGCCAGCAGCCGACAGGGGTTCTACACAGATACGCAGTATTTT
many	TRBD1	TRBV19	15	TRBJ2-1	CASSIDAGGHNEQFF	TGTGCCAGTAGTATAGATGCAGGGGGCCACAATGAGCAGTTCTTC